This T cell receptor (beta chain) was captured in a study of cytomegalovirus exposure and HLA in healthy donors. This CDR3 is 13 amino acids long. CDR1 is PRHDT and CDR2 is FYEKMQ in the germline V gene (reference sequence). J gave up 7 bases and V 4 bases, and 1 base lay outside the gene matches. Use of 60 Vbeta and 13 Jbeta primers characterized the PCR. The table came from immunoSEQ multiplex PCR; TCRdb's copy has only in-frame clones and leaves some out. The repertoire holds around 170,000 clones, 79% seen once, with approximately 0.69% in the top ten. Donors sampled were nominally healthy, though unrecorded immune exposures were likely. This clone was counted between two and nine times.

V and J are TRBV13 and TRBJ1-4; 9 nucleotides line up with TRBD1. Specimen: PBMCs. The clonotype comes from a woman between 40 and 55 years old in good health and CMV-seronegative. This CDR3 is CASSSQGAEKLFF. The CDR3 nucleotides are TGTGCCAGCAGCTCACAGGGGGCTGAAAAACTGTTTTTT.